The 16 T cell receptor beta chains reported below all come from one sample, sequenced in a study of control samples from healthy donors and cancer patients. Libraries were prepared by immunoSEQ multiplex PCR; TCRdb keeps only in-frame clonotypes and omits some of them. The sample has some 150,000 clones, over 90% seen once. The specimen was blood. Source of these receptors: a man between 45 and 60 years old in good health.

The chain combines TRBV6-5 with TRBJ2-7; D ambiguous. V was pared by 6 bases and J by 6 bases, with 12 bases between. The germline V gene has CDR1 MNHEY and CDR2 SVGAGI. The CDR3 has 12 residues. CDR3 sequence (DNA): TGTGCCAGCAGGGGTTCGGTATTCGAGCAGTACTTC. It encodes CASRGSVFEQYF.

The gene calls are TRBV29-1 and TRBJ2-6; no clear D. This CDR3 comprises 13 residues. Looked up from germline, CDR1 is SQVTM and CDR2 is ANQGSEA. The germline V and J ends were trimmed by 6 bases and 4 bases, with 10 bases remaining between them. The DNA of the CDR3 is TGCAGCGTCGAGGTACTGGGGGCCAACGTCCTGACTTTC. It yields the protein CSVEVLGANVLTF. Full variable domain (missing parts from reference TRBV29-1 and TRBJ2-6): SAVISQKPSRDICQRGTSLTIQCQVDSQVTMMFWYRQQPGQSLTLIATANQGSEATYESGFVIDKFPISRPNLTFSTLTVSNMSPEDSSIYLCSVEVLGANVLTFGAGSRLTVL.

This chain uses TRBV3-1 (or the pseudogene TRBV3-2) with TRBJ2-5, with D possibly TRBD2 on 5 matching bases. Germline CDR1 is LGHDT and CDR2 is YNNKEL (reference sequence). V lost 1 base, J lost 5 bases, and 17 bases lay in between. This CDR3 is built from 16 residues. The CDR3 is CASSQGILGEQETQYF. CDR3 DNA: TGTGCCAGCAGCCAAGGTATCCTCGGGGAACAGGAGACCCAGTACTTC.

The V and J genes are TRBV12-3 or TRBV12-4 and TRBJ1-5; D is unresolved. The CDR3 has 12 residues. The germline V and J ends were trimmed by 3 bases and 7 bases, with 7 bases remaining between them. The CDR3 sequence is CASSFLGQPQHF. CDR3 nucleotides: TGTGCCAGCAGTTTCTTAGGCCAGCCCCAGCATTTT.

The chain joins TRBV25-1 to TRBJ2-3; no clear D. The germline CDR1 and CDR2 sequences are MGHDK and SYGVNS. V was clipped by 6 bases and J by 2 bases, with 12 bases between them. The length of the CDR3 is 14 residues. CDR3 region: CASRRTENTDTQYF. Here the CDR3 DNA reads TGTGCCAGCAGACGTACAGAGAACACAGATACGCAGTATTTT.

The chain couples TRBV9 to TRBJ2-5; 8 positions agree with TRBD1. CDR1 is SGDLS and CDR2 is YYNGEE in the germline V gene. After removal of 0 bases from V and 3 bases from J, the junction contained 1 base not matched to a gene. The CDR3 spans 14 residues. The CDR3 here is CASSVGTGKETQYF. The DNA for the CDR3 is TGTGCCAGCAGCGTAGGGACAGGGAAAGAGACCCAGTACTTC.

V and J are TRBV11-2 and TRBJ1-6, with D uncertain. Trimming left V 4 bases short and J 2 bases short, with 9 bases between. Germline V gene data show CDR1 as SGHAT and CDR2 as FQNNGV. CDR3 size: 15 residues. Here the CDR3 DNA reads TGTGCCAGCAGCTCGGGAAGGCCCTATAATTCACCCCTCCACTTT. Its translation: CASSSGRPYNSPLHF. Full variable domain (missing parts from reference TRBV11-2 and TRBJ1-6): EAGVAQSPRYKIIEKRQSVAFWCNPISGHATLYWYQQILGQGPKLLIQFQNNGVVDDSQLPKDRFSAERLKGVDSTLKIQPAKLEDSAVYLCASSSGRPYNSPLHFGNGTRLTVT.

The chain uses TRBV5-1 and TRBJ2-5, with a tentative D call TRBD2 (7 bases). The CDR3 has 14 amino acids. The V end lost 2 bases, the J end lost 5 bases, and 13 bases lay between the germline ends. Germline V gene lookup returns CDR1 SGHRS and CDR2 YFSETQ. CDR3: CASSFRGGVETQYF. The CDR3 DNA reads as TGCGCCAGCAGCTTTAGAGGGGGGGTCGAGACCCAGTACTTC.

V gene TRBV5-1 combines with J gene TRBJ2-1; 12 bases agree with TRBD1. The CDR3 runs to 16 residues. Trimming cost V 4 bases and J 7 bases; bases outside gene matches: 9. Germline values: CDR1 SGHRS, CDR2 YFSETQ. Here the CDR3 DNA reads TGCGCCAGCAGCGCGGAACCGGGACAGGGGGCAAATGAGCAGTTCTTC. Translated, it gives CASSAEPGQGANEQFF.

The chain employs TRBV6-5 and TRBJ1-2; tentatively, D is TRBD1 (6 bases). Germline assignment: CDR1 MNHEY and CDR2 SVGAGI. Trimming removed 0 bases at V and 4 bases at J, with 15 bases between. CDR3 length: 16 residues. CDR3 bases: TGTGCCAGCAGTTACTCGGTGGGCAGGGGAACCTATGGCTACACCTTC. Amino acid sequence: CASSYSVGRGTYGYTF.

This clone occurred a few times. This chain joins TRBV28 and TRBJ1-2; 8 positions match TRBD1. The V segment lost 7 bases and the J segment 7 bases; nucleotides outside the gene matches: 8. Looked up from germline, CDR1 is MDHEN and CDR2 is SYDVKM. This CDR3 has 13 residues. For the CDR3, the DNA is TGTGCCAGCAATATAGACAGGGGATCTGGCTACACCTTC. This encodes CASNIDRGSGYTF.

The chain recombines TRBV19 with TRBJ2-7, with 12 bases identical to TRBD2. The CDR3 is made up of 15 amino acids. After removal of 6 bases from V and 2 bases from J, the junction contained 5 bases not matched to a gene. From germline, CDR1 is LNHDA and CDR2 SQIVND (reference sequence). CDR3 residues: CASRATSGGTYEQYF. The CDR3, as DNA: TGTGCCAGTAGAGCTACTAGCGGGGGGACCTACGAGCAGTACTTC.

The CDR3 spells CASSFDNYGYTF. As DNA, the CDR3 is TGTGCCAGCAGCTTTGACAACTATGGCTACACCTTC. The chain combines TRBV5-6 with TRBJ1-2; D gene unclear. V shed 2 bases and J shed 2 bases, with 4 bases lying between them. The CDR3 runs 12 residues. Germline loops: CDR1 SGHDT, CDR2 YYEEEE. The whole variable domain, remainder taken from reference TRBV5-6 and TRBJ1-2, is DAGVTQSPTHLIKTRGQQVTLRCSPKSGHDTVSWYQQALGQGPQFIFQYYEEEERQRGNFPDRFSGHQFPNYSSELNVNALLLGDSALYLCASSFDNYGYTFGSGTRLTVV.

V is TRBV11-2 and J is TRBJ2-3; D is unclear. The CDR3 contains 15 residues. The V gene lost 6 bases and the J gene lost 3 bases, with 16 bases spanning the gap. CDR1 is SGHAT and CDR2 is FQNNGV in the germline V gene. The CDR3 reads CASRPARGKTDTQYF. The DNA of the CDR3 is TGTGCCAGCAGGCCCGCTAGAGGTAAAACAGATACGCAGTATTTT.

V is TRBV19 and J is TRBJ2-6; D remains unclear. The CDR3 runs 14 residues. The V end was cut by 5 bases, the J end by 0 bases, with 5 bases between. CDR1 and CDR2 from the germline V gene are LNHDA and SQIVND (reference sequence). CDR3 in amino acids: CASSVHSGANVLTF. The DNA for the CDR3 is TGTGCCAGTAGTGTCCACTCTGGGGCCAACGTCCTGACTTTC.

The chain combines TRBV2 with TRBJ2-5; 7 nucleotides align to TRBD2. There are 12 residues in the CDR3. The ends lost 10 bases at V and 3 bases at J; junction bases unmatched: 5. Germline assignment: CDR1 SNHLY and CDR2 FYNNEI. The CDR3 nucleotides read TGTGCCAACTTGGGAGGGGAAGAGACCCAGTACTTC. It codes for CANLGGEETQYF.